This TCR beta chain was sequenced for a study of T cells after posttransplantation cyclophosphamide. This table comes from immunoSEQ multiplex PCR, and its TCRdb copy is limited to in-frame clones, with some not included. Of 870 or so clones listed, roughly half were seen once; the top ten hold under 55%. Busulfan-fludarabine conditioning, marrow transplant, and cyclophosphamide on days +3 and +4 were administered. Study-wide results and caveats: Donor CD8+ memory clones often dominated recipient blood repertoires at later times. Tissue-infiltrating T cells from skin or gut overlapped little with blood T cells. TRB clonality was highly associated with recipient CMV seropositivity and reactivation.

Germline loops: CDR1 SGHTA, CDR2 FQGNSA. The CDR3 extends over 15 amino acids. J was trimmed by 0 bases and V by 2 bases; bases with no gene match: 1. In regard to this clone: Its antigen is currently unknown.

Sequencing was performed on CD8+ T cells sorted from blood, taken after allogeneic stem cell transplant with posttransplant cyclophosphamide. This clonotype was obtained from a female patient in her sixties who received an allogeneic stem cell transplant from a related donor and was CMV-positive. T cells may partly derive from the graft donor. This chain uses TRBV7-2 with TRBJ2-5, with 9 bases aligning to TRBD2. CDR3 sequence: CASSLLAGYQETQYF. In DNA, the CDR3 is TGTGCCAGCAGCTTACTAGCGGGGTACCAAGAGACCCAGTACTTC. Full variable domain (outside the CDR3, taken from reference TRBV7-2 and TRBJ2-5): GAGVSQSPSNKVTEKGKDVELRCDPISGHTALYWYRQSLGQGLEFLIYFQGNSAPDKSGLPSDRFSAERTGGSVSTLTIQRTQQEDSAVYLCASSLLAGYQETQYFGPGTRLLVL.